This T cell receptor beta chain was found in a study of T cell responses to AZD1222 COVID-19 vaccine. Findings and caveats of the study: Vaccine-related CD4 TCRs covered spike, predominating at 160-218 and 743-854. It was only six AZD1222 recipients who were seropositive at baseline. Sampling that yielded the repertoires occurred only after the peak T cell response. Close to half of spike-specific TCRs reportedly recognize unmutated variant regions.

Deletions cut 4 bases from V and 5 bases from J, with 9 bases between. The germline gives CDR1 KGHSH, CDR2 LQKENI. This CDR3 is built from 13 residues. Details on this clone: Its antigen is unidentified.

The data were produced by immunoSEQ multiplex PCR, yet TCRdb's version contains in-frame clones alone and is incomplete. The sample shows roughly 100,000 clones, roughly 87% of them seen only once. The sequences come from peripheral blood, collected on day 0 of AZD1222 vaccination. V is TRBV18 and J is TRBJ1-5, with D perhaps TRBD1 (5 bases). The TCR was taken from an adult in good health. The CDR3 nucleotides read TGTGCCAGCTCACAGGGGTATGATCAGCCCCAGCATTTT. This translates into CASSQGYDQPQHF.